The 5 T cell receptor beta chains given below trace back to one sample, sequenced in a study of tumor and adjacent non-tumor tissue in lung cancer. The library came from three nested PCR rounds adapted from ARM-PCR protocols. A single record per CDR3 protein comes from TCRdb applying MiXCR to the multiplex PCR reads. The repertoire holds some 95,000 distinct CDR3 sequences, less than 85% seen once, with around 30% in the top ten. The template was RNA from unsorted bulk tissue. The normal lung tissue was taken more than 3 cm from the tumor edge. The sample taken for sequencing was distant non-tumor lung tissue. The receptors were gathered from a man aged 55 to 70 with small cell lung cancer.

The count of this clonotype is one. Its ends do not fully match the called genes, so a read error is possible. V and J are TRBV4-2 and TRBJ1-4; D call uncertain. The germline V gene has CDR1 LGHNA and CDR2 YNFKEQ. This CDR3 is built from 16 residues. The CDR3 protein is CAGSQAEHAINEKLFF. In nucleotides, the CDR3 is TGTGCCGGCAGCCAAGCCGAGCACGCAATTAATGAAAAACTGTTTTTT.

Details on this clonotype: Germline and junction disagree at one end, which may indicate a read error. The V call is TRBV6-6, the J call TRBJ2-6; D ambiguous. The germline V gene has CDR1 MNHNY and CDR2 SVGAGI (reference sequence). The CDR3 loop spans 17 amino acids. CDR3 residues: CASRYSGCVSGANVLTF. The CDR3 bases are TGTGCCAGCAGATACTCTGGGTGCGTCTCTGGGGCCAACGTCCTGACTTTC.

This clonotype was counted a single time. Germline and junction disagree at one end, which may indicate a read error. The V and J genes are TRBV6-5 and TRBJ2-3; D might be TRBD2 (5 bases). Germline CDR1 MNHEY, CDR2 SVGAGI. The length of the CDR3 is 18 residues. CDR3 nucleotide sequence: TGTGCCAGCAGTTACACACTAGTGGAAGTGGGGAGCACAGATACGCAGTGTTTT. It codes for CASSYTLVEVGSTDTQCF.

This clonotype has a single count. Relative to the germline gene, one junction end is altered; a read error may explain this. V gene TRBV4-1 combines with J gene TRBJ2-1; D remains unclear. The CDR3 has 13 residues. Germline CDR1 MGHRA, CDR2 YSYEKL. This CDR3 reads CAGSQPSANDQFF. The CDR3 bases are TGCGCCGGCAGCCAACCATCTGCAAATGATCAGTTCTTC.

A word on this clonotype: This may arise from a read error, as a much more abundant clone is one base away. V usage is TRBV28 and J usage is TRBJ2-5; tentatively, D is TRBD1 (6 bases). This CDR3 region has 12 residues. In germline, CDR1 is MDHEN, CDR2 SYDVKM. CDR3 in amino acids: CASTPGQETRYF. The DNA for the CDR3 is TGTGCCAGCACGCCGGGACAAGAGACCCGGTACTTC. Together with reference TRBV28 and TRBJ2-5, the CDR3 gives the full variable domain: DVKVTQSSRYLVKRTGEKVFLECVQDMDHENMFWYRQDPGLGLRLIYFSYDVKMKEKGDIPEGYSVSREKKERFSLILESASTNQTSMYLCASTPGQETRYFGPGTRLLVL.